Following are 18 T cell receptor beta chains from one sample sequenced in a study of T cell changes during pregnancy in multiple sclerosis. Measured with immunoSEQ multiplex PCR; TCRdb has only the in-frame clones, and not every one. The sample lists tens of thousands of clones, 92% occurring once. Sequencing used peripheral blood, obtained after pregnancy. These receptors all come from a female donor in good health, enrolled as a control in a pregnancy study.

The chain employs TRBV4-1 and TRBJ2-1, with TRBD2 matching 11 bases. The V segment lost 7 bases and the J segment 0 bases; nucleotides outside the gene matches: 14. CDR3 length equals 19 residues. CDR1 and CDR2 from the germline V gene are MGHRA and YSYEKL. In DNA form, the CDR3 reads TGCGCCAGCACTACCAGACTAGCGGGACTCCTTAGCTCCTACAATGAGCAGTTCTTC. Amino acids: CASTTRLAGLLSSYNEQFF.

This clone has a single count. This sequence joins TRBV27 and TRBJ1-1; 8 bases map to TRBD1. J gave up 2 bases and V 4 bases, and 15 bases lay outside the gene matches. The germline CDR1 and CDR2 sequences are MNHEY and SMNVEV (reference sequence). The CDR3 is 18 amino acids. In DNA form, the CDR3 reads TGTGCCAGCAGTTCCCTTCTTCGACAGGGGAGGTTAAACACTGAAGCTTTCTTT. Translating it yields CASSSLLRQGRLNTEAFF.

This clone was seen once. The V gene is TRBV6-4, the J gene TRBJ2-1; 12 bases line up with TRBD2. From germline, CDR1 is MRHNA and CDR2 SNTAGT. After removal of 6 bases from V and 8 bases from J, the junction contained 8 bases not matched to a gene. The CDR3 sequence is 15 residues long. The CDR3 DNA reads as TGTGCCAGCAGGCACCTAGCGGGGGGGCCCGATGAGCAGTTCTTC. Its protein product is CASRHLAGGPDEQFF.

With respect to this clone: Other DNA sequences in this sample translate to the same CDR3. J is TRBJ2-3 and V is TRBV4-2; 15 bases match TRBD2. V lost 0 bases, J lost 0 bases, and 1 base stayed unmatched. The V gene's germline CDR1 is LGHNA and CDR2 YNFKEQ. This CDR3 spans 18 amino acids. CDR3 residues: CASSQEGTSGGSTDTQYF. The CDR3 coding sequence is TGTGCCAGCAGCCAAGAGGGGACTAGCGGGGGGAGCACAGATACGCAGTATTTT.

The rearrangement links TRBV10-3 to TRBJ2-1, with 9 bases that match TRBD2. Germline V gene data show CDR1 as ENHRY and CDR2 as SYGVKD. V dropped 0 bases and J dropped 5; count of bases not matched to a gene: 8. The CDR3 sequence is 17 residues long. This CDR3 is CAISESAASGDNNEQFF. The CDR3 DNA reads as TGTGCCATCAGTGAGTCGGCGGCTAGCGGGGATAACAATGAGCAGTTCTTC.

The chain has TRBV10-3 and TRBJ2-7, with D unresolved. Germline V gives CDR1 ENHRY, CDR2 SYGVKD. The CDR3 loop spans 15 amino acids. The V gene lost 1 base and the J gene lost 7 bases, with 17 bases spanning the gap. For the CDR3, the DNA is TGTGCCATCAGTGAGTTCGTCAGTGAGCGAGATGAGCAGTACTTC. It codes for CAISEFVSERDEQYF.

The chain recombines TRBV28 with TRBJ1-2, with D possibly TRBD1 on 5 matching bases. There are 13 residues in the CDR3. In germline, CDR1 is MDHEN, CDR2 SYDVKM. The V gene lost 10 bases and the J gene lost 3 bases, with 15 bases spanning the gap. The CDR3: CAIGTGGYYGYTF. The DNA of the CDR3 is TGTGCCATCGGAACAGGCGGATACTATGGCTACACCTTC.

The rearrangement uses TRBV29-1 and TRBJ1-1, with a tentative D call TRBD1 (6 bases). The germline CDR1 and CDR2 sequences are SQVTM and ANQGSEA. V was clipped by 6 bases and J by 3 bases, with 11 bases between them. This CDR3 is built from 12 residues. The CDR3 nucleotides read TGCAGCGTGGACAGTTGGGACACTGAAGCTTTCTTT. This sequence encodes CSVDSWDTEAFF.

V gene TRBV5-8 combines with J gene TRBJ1-5, with D possibly matching TRBD1 (5 bases). Germline assignment: CDR1 SGHTS and CDR2 YDEGEE. Trimming cost V 3 bases and J 3 bases, with 13 bases left between them. The CDR3 sequence is 15 residues long. CDR3 in amino acids: CASSSTEAINQPQHF. The CDR3 nucleotides are TGTGCCAGCAGCTCGACAGAGGCTATCAATCAGCCCCAGCATTTT.

The J gene is TRBJ2-3, the V gene TRBV7-2, with a tentative D call TRBD1 (6 bases). The CDR3 extends over 19 amino acids. V lost 2 bases and J 4 bases, leaving 25 bases between the germline ends. The germline V gene encodes CDR1 SGHTA and CDR2 FQGNSA. The DNA for the CDR3 is TGTGCCAGCAGCTTAATGGGGGCATGGGGGCAGTCTAATCCAGATACGCAGTATTTT. The encoded protein is CASSLMGAWGQSNPDTQYF.

The rearrangement uses TRBV7-6 and TRBJ1-1; no firm D call. The CDR3 runs to 13 residues. Germline V CDR1 and CDR2: SGHVS, FNYEAQ. V gave up 1 base and J gave up 7 bases, with 10 bases separating them. CDR3 nucleotides: TGTGCCAGCAGCTTAGGACACGCGAATGAAGCTTTCTTT. Amino acids: CASSLGHANEAFF.

With respect to this clone: Other DNA sequences of this sample code for an identical CDR3. The chain combines TRBV7-2 with TRBJ2-1; D possibly corresponds to TRBD2 (5 bases). Germline lookup yields CDR1 SGHTA and CDR2 FQGNSA. V lost 5 bases and J 0 bases, leaving 11 bases between the germline ends. The CDR3 totals 15 residues. In DNA, the CDR3 is TGTGCCAGCAGCGCTCTAGCTGGCTCCTACAATGAGCAGTTCTTC. Translation: CASSALAGSYNEQFF.

V is TRBV2 and J is TRBJ1-4; D is ambiguous. This CDR3 region has 15 residues. The germline gives CDR1 SNHLY, CDR2 FYNNEI. V shed 1 base and J shed 8 bases, with 14 bases lying between them. For the CDR3, the DNA is TGTGCCAGCAGTGAAGGGGCTCTTAGTTGGGAAAAACTGTTTTTT. Translating gives CASSEGALSWEKLFF.

The CDR3 nucleotides are TGTGCCAGCTCACCAAGAGACAGCCCTAACTATGGCTACACCTTC. It is translated as CASSPRDSPNYGYTF. The V and J genes are TRBV18 and TRBJ1-2; D perhaps matches TRBD1 (5 bases). In germline, CDR1 is KGHSH, CDR2 LQKENI. The CDR3 has 15 residues. V lost 2 bases to trimming and J lost 0 bases, with 10 bases between them.

The chain combines TRBV5-4 with TRBJ2-7, with 8 bases identical to TRBD2. CDR3 length: 16 amino acids. Germline CDR1 is SGHNT and CDR2 is YYREEE (reference sequence). Trimming at V came to 0 bases and at J to 1 base, leaving 6 bases not matched to a gene. The CDR3, as DNA: TGTGCCAGCAGCTTGGCCCAGCGGGGGCCTTCCTACGAGCAGTACTTC. Its translation is CASSLAQRGPSYEQYF.

CDR3 nucleotide sequence: TGTGCCAGCATGACCCGGGACAGGGTGAGGTCACCCCTCCACTTT. This codes for CASMTRDRVRSPLHF. V and J are TRBV25-1 and TRBJ1-6; TRBD1 matches at 9 bases. Germline CDR1 is MGHDK and CDR2 is SYGVNS. V shed 7 bases and J 10 bases; nucleotides not matched to a gene: 11. CDR3 length equals 15 residues.

The V call is TRBV19, the J call TRBJ1-1, with TRBD1 as a possible D gene (5 bases). Germline-derived CDR1 and CDR2 are LNHDA and SQIVND (reference sequence). The V end lost 5 bases, the J end lost 1 base, and 17 bases lay between the germline ends. The length of the CDR3 is 16 residues. The CDR3 spells CASSGTVRVGNTEAFF. CDR3 DNA sequence: TGTGCCAGTAGTGGCACGGTCAGGGTAGGGAACACTGAAGCTTTCTTT. Looking up the rest from reference TRBV19 and TRBJ1-1 gives the full variable domain: DGGITQSPKYLFRKEGQNVTLSCEQNLNHDAMYWYRQDPGQGLRLIYYSQIVNDFQKGDIAEGYSVSREKKESFPLTVTSAQKNPTAFYLCASSGTVRVGNTEAFFGQGTRLTVV.

CDR3 DNA: TGTGCCAGCAGCTTGACCTACGGGGCGGGAAACGAGCAGTACTTC. Translated: CASSLTYGAGNEQYF. This chain joins TRBV5-4 and TRBJ2-7; possible D gene TRBD2, 6 bases. V lost 1 base to trimming and J lost 5 bases, with 16 bases between them. Per the germline V gene, CDR1 is SGHNT and CDR2 is YYREEE (reference sequence). The CDR3 runs 15 residues.